These 2 T cell receptor beta chains were all obtained from the same sample, sequenced in a study of blood T cell repertoires in COVID-19. The repertoire was sequenced with immunoSEQ multiplex PCR; TCRdb's copy has only in-frame clones and lacks some. Of 29,000 or so clones listed, about 89% are singletons. Specimen: peripheral blood. The receptors derive from a human donor in a cohort sampled during active COVID-19.

The V and J genes are TRBV4-1 and TRBJ2-5, with a tentative D call TRBD2 (7 bases). The germline V gene encodes CDR1 MGHRA and CDR2 YSYEKL. Trimming pared 4 bases from V and 9 bases from J, leaving 27 bases between. There are 17 residues in the CDR3. The CDR3 region has the DNA TGCGCCAGCAGCCCGAGGGGGGACTACGCGGCCCGGTTGGCCCAGTACTTC. Translation: CASSPRGDYAARLAQYF.

The rearrangement links TRBV5-4 to TRBJ1-2; maybe TRBD1 (6 bases). The CDR3 covers 14 residues. Germline lookup yields CDR1 SGHNT and CDR2 YYREEE (reference sequence). V was cut by 2 bases and J by 7 bases, with 15 bases left in between. CDR3 protein: CASSLDSGGTGYTF. The CDR3 DNA follows: TGTGCCAGCAGCTTAGATAGCGGGGGCACTGGCTACACCTTC. The complete variable domain, with remaining parts taken from reference TRBV5-4 and TRBJ1-2, reads ETGVTQSPTHLIKTRGQQVTLRCSSQSGHNTVSWYQQALGQGPQFIFQYYREEENGRGNFPPRFSGLQFPNYSSELNVNALELDDSALYLCASSLDSGGTGYTFGSGTRLTVV.